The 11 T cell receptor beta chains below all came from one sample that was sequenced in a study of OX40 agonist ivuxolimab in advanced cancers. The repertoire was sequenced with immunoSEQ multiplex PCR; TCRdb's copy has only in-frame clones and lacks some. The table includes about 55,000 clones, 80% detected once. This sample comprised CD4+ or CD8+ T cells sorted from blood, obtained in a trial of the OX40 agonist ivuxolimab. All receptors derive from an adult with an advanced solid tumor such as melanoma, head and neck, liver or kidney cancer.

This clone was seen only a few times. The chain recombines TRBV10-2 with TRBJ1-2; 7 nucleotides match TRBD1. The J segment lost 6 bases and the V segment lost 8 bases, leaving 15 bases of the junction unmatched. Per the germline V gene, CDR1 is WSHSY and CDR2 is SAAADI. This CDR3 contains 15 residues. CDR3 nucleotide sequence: TGCGCCAGCGCCCGGCGGCAGGGGGTCGGTGATGGCTACACCTTC. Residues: CASARRQGVGDGYTF.

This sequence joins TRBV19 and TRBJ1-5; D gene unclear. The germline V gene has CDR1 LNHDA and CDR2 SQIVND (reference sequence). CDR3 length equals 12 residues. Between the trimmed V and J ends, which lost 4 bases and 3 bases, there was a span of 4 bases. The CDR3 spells CASSTYNQPQHF. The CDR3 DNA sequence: TGTGCCAGTAGTACCTACAATCAGCCCCAGCATTTT. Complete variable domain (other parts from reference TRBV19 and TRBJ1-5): DGGITQSPKYLFRKEGQNVTLSCEQNLNHDAMYWYRQDPGQGLRLIYYSQIVNDFQKGDIAEGYSVSREKKESFPLTVTSAQKNPTAFYLCASSTYNQPQHFGDGTRLSIL.

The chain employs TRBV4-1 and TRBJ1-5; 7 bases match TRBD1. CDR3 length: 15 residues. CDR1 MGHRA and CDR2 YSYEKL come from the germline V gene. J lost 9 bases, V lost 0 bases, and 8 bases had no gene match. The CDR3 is CASSQEEQGDRPQHF. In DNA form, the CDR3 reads TGCGCCAGCAGCCAAGAGGAGCAGGGGGACCGGCCCCAGCATTTT.

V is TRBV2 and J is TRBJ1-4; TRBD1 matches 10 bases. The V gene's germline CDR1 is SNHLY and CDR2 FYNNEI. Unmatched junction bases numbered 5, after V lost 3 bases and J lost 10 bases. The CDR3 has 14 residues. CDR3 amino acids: CASSDRDRGGKLFF. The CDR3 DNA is TGTGCCAGCAGTGACCGGGACAGGGGCGGAAAACTGTTTTTT. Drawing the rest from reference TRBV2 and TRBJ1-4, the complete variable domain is EPEVTQTPSHQVTQMGQEVILRCVPISNHLYFYWYRQILGQKVEFLVSFYNNEISEKSEIFDDQFSVERPDGSNFTLKIRSTKLEDSAMYFCASSDRDRGGKLFFGSGTQLSVL.

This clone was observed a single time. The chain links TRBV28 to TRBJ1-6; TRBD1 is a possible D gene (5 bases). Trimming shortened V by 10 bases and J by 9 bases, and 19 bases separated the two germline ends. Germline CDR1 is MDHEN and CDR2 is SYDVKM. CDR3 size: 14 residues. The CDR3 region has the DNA TGTGCCACCATCTTAGGGGACGGGAGTTCACCCCTCCACTTT. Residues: CATILGDGSSPLHF.

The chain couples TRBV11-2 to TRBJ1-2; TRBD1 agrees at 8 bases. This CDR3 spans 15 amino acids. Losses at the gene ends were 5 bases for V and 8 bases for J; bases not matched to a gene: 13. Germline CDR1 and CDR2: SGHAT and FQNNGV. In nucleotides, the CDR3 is TGTGCCAGCAGCGACCTGTGGGAGACAGGGGTCGGCTACACCTTC. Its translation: CASSDLWETGVGYTF. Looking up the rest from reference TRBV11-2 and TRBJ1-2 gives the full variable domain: EAGVAQSPRYKIIEKRQSVAFWCNPISGHATLYWYQQILGQGPKLLIQFQNNGVVDDSQLPKDRFSAERLKGVDSTLKIQPAKLEDSAVYLCASSDLWETGVGYTFGSGTRLTVV.

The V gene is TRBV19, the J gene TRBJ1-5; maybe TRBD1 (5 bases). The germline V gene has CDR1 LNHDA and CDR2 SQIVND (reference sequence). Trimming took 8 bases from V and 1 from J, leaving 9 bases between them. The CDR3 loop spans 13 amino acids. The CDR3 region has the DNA TGTGCCAGTTCGACAGAGAGCAATCAGCCCCAGCATTTT. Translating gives CASSTESNQPQHF. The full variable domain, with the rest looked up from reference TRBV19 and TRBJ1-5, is DGGITQSPKYLFRKEGQNVTLSCEQNLNHDAMYWYRQDPGQGLRLIYYSQIVNDFQKGDIAEGYSVSREKKESFPLTVTSAQKNPTAFYLCASSTESNQPQHFGDGTRLSIL.

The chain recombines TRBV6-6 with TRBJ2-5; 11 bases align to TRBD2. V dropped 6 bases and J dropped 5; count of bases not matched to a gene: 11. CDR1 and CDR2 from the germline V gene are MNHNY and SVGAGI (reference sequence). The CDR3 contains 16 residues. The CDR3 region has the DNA TGTGCCAGCAGCACAATTAGCGGGAGGGCCGGGGAGACCCAGTACTTC. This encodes CASSTISGRAGETQYF.

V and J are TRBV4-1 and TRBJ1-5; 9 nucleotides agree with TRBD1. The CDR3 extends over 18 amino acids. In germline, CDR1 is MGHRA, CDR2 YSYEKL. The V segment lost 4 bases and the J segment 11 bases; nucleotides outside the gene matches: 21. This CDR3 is CASSPEPTAGTGRLSQHF. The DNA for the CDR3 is TGCGCCAGCAGCCCAGAACCAACCGCCGGGACAGGGCGCCTCTCCCAGCATTTT.

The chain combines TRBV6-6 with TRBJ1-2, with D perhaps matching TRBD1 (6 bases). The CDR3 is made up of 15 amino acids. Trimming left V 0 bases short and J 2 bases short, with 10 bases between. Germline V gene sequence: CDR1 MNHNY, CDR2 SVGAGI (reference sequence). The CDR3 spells CASSYSGRGNYGYTF. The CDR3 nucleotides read TGTGCCAGCAGTTACTCGGGAAGGGGGAACTATGGCTACACCTTC.

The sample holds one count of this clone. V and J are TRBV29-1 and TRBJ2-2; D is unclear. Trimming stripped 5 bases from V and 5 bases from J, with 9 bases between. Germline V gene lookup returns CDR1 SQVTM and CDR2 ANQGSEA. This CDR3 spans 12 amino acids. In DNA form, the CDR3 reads TGCAGCGTTCTTCCGACGACCGGGGAGCTGTTTTTT. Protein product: CSVLPTTGELFF.